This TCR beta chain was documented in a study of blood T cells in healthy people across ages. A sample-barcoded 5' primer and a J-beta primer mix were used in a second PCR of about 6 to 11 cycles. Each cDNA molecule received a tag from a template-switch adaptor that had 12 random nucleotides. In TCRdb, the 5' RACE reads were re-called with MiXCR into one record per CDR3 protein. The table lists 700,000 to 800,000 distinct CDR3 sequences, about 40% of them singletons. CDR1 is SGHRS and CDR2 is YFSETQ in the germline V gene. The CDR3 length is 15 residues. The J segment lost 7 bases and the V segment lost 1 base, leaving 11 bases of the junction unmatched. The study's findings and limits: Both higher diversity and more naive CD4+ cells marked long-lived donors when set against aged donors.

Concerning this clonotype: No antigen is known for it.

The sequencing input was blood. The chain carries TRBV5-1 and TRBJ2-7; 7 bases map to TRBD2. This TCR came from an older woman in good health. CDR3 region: CASSLKGGRAGEQYF. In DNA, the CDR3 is TGCGCCAGCAGCTTGAAAGGTGGGAGGGCCGGTGAGCAGTACTTC.